The 9 T cell receptor beta chains in this list originate from one sample, sequenced in a study of T cells in narcolepsy. Method: immunoSEQ multiplex PCR; TCRdb's copy keeps in-frame clones and lacks some. The table has 25,000 to 35,000 clones, under 85% seen once. Sequenced input: memory (CD45RA-) CD4+ T cells from blood. Source of these receptors: a human donor in good health.

The CDR3 region has the DNA TGCGCCAGCAGATCCCAGACAGGGGCACCCGATACGCAGTATTTT. This codes for CASRSQTGAPDTQYF. This chain uses TRBV5-1 with TRBJ2-3, with 8 bases that match TRBD1. The CDR3 consists of 15 residues. Unmatched junction bases numbered 11, after V lost 5 bases and J lost 6 bases. Germline assignment: CDR1 SGHRS and CDR2 YFSETQ. The whole variable domain, filled in from reference TRBV5-1 and TRBJ2-3, reads KAGVTQTPRYLIKTRGQQVTLSCSPISGHRSVSWYQQTPGQGLQFLFEYFSETQRNKGNFPGRFSGRQFSNSRSEMNVSTLELGDSALYLCASRSQTGAPDTQYFGPGTRLTVL.

This clone has just one count. The chain employs TRBV18 and TRBJ2-7; TRBD1 matches at 8 bases. The germline CDR1 and CDR2 sequences are KGHSH and LQKENI. With V trimmed by 3 bases and J by 3 bases, 1 base remained unmatched. This CDR3 is 13 amino acids long. In DNA, the CDR3 is TGTGCCAGCTCACCCACAGGGGGCTACGAGCAGTACGTC. Protein sequence: CASSPTGGYEQYV.

A single count supports this clone. The CDR3 sequence is CATSSWGTNEKLFF. The CDR3 DNA is TGTGCCACCAGCAGTTGGGGAACTAATGAAAAACTGTTTTTT. The gene calls are TRBV15 and TRBJ1-4; unclear D gene. V was trimmed by 3 bases and J by 1 base, leaving 6 bases between them. The CDR3 has 14 residues. Germline V gene data show CDR1 as LNHNV and CDR2 as YYDKDF (reference sequence).

This clone came up once. The CDR3 nucleotides read TGTGCCAGCAGCCAGGGAACTGAAGCTTTCTTT. Amino acids: CASSQGTEAFF. The chain uses TRBV6-6 and TRBJ1-1, with a tentative D call TRBD1 (5 bases). Trimming stripped 6 bases from V and 5 bases from J, with 7 bases between. The CDR3 length is 11 residues. Germline loops: CDR1 MNHNY, CDR2 SVGAGI (reference sequence).

This clone was counted only a few times. DNA for the CDR3: TGTGCCAGTAGTATGGACAGGGATTCACCCCTCCACTTT. Translated, it gives CASSMDRDSPLHF. V and J are TRBV19 and TRBJ1-6; 8 bases are a match to TRBD1. Germline CDR1 and CDR2: LNHDA and SQIVND (reference sequence). The CDR3 is 13 amino acids. Trimming at V came to 3 bases and at J to 8 bases, leaving 0 bases not matched to a gene.

The chain couples TRBV5-1 to TRBJ2-1; 9 nucleotides line up with TRBD2. The CDR3 extends over 22 amino acids. From germline, CDR1 is SGHRS and CDR2 YFSETQ. With 3 bases clipped from V and 0 bases from J, the junction kept 22 bases outside the gene matches. CDR3 residues: CASSSDIARRGGLKSSYNEQFF. CDR3 sequence (DNA): TGCGCCAGCAGCTCAGACATAGCTAGGCGGGGGGGCCTCAAGAGCTCCTACAATGAGCAGTTCTTC.

The V gene is TRBV28, the J gene TRBJ2-5, with TRBD2 identical over 8 bases. CDR1 is MDHEN, CDR2 SYDVKM, per germline. With V trimmed by 6 bases and J by 7 bases, 19 bases remained unmatched. The CDR3 extends over 17 amino acids. CDR3 sequence (DNA): TGTGCCAGCAGCCCCCCGGTGCGGCCCCGGGGGGGTGGGACCCAGTACTTC. Its protein product is CASSPPVRPRGGGTQYF.

The J gene is TRBJ2-3, the V gene TRBV6-5, with 10 bases aligning to TRBD1. V lost 7 bases to trimming and J lost 3 bases; unmatched junction nucleotides: 4. The CDR3 sequence is 14 residues long. CDR1 and CDR2 (germline): MNHEY, SVGAGI. The CDR3 is CASTRTGGTDTQYF. The CDR3 coding sequence is TGTGCCAGCACGAGGACAGGGGGGACAGATACGCAGTATTTT.

This chain joins TRBV10-3 and TRBJ2-2, with 12 bases that match TRBD1. V dropped 2 bases and J dropped 2; count of bases not matched to a gene: 0. The germline gives CDR1 ENHRY, CDR2 SYGVKD. The CDR3 sequence is 16 residues long. The CDR3 here is CAISEGTGGNTGELFF. In DNA, the CDR3 is TGTGCCATCAGTGAGGGGACAGGGGGCAACACCGGGGAGCTGTTTTTT.